This record covers a single T cell receptor beta chain. These data are taken from a study of blood T cell repertoires in COVID-19. For the study at large: Sample material is recorded as cDNA or gDNA derived from T cells, B-cell-depleted T cells, or PBMCs.

The CDR3 spans 13 residues. Losses at the gene ends were 6 bases for V and 7 bases for J; bases not matched to a gene: 5. Germline-derived CDR1 and CDR2 are MNHEY and SVGAGI. The method was immunoSEQ multiplex PCR; TCRdb's version includes in-frame clones alone and lacks a portion of them. This repertoire shows hundreds of thousands of clones, 70% to 90% found once; its top ten account for under 15%. The chain has TRBV6-5 and TRBJ2-1; 8 bases are shared with TRBD1. The clonotype comes from a woman aged 60-75 years with acute or convalescent COVID-19. Sequencing used peripheral blood. The CDR3 bases are TGTGCCAGCAGAGACCGGACAGGGAATGAGCAGTTCTTC. It specifies CASRDRTGNEQFF.